Sequencing of this TCR beta chain was carried out in a study of technical replicates of blood from a few donors. CDR1 is MDHEN and CDR2 is SYDVKM in the germline V gene. V was cut by 3 bases and J by 4 bases, with 4 bases left in between. This CDR3 has 13 amino acids. Generated by immunoSEQ multiplex PCR, the TCRdb table keeps only in-frame clones and is missing some. The sample lists almost 85,000 clones; roughly 97% were seen once. Source material: T cells isolated from PBMCs. The chain couples TRBV28 to TRBJ2-6; no reliable D call. This clonotype was sampled from a human donor in good health. In DNA, the CDR3 is TGTGCCAGCAGTTTTTTAGGGGCCAACGTCCTGACTTTC. Encoded protein: CASSFLGANVLTF.